This T cell receptor beta chain came from a study of T-cell reconstitution after alpha-beta-depleted transplantation in children. Study-wide results and caveats: Newly produced T cells mostly provided counts and TCRbeta diversity after one year, as hyperexpanded clones declined. Surviving recipient T cells and thymic progenitors produced the high day-60 TCRbeta diversity seen in some patients.

In the case of this clonotype: Antigen unknown.

The authors prepared the TCRbeta library with unique molecular identifiers. TCRdb ran MiXCR on the PCR reads and lists one entry per CDR3 protein. Here the sample spans a few hundred thousand distinct CDR3 sequences, 25% to 30% being singletons. The specimen was PBMCs, collected before TCRalphabeta/CD19-depleted stem cell transplant. The TCR originated in a boy younger than two with Wiskott-Aldrich syndrome, due to receive a stem cell transplant.

The CDR3 is CAISESIRETYEQYF. CDR3 nucleotides: TGTGCCATCAGTGAGTCGATTAGAGAAACCTACGAGCAGTACTTC. The chain joins TRBV10-3 to TRBJ2-7, with D unresolved. The ends were cut back, 0 bases at V and 2 bases at J, with 11 bases in the middle. This CDR3 is 15 amino acids long. Germline V lookup: CDR1 ENHRY, CDR2 SYGVKD.